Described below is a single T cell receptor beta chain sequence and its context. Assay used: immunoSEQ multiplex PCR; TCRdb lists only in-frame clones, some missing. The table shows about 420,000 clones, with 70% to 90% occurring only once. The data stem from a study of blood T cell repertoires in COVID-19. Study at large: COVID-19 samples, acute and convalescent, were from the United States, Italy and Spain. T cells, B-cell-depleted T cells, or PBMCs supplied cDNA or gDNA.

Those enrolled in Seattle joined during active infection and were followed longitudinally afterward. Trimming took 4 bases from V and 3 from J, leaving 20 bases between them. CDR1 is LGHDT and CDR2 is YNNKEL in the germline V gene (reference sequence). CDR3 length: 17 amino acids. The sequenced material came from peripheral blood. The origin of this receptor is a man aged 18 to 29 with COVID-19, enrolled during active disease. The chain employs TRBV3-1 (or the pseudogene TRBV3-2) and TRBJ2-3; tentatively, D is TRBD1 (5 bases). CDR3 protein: CASSPRQGTPFTDTQYF. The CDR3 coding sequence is TGTGCCAGCAGCCCCCGTCAGGGTACCCCATTTACAGATACGCAGTATTTT.